Listed here are 24 T cell receptor beta chains from one sample, sequenced in a study of CD8+CD57+ T cells in acquired aplastic anemia. Profiles of TCR beta VDJ and CDR3 were generated from a genomic DNA template. One entry per CDR3 protein results from TCRdb running MiXCR on the reads. Among some 280,000 distinct CDR3 sequences listed, approximately 57% were seen once. The sample consisted of sorted CD4+, CD8+, or CD8+CD57+ T cells (not recorded which) from PBMCs. These receptors were obtained from a human donor with severe aplastic anemia or a healthy control (not recorded which).

This clonotype appeared a single time. The J gene is TRBJ2-7, the V gene TRBV7-2; D is undetermined. The germline V gene has CDR1 SGHTA and CDR2 FQGNSA. The CDR3 contains 11 residues. The V end lost 5 bases, the J end lost 5 bases, and 7 bases lay between the germline ends. The CDR3 sequence: CASSLQNEQYF. As DNA, the CDR3 is TGTGCCAGCAGCCTCCAGAACGAGCAGTACTTC.

The chain has TRBV9 and TRBJ2-3; D not resolved. CDR3 length: 14 residues. Trimming shortened V by 0 bases and J by 2 bases, and 7 bases separated the two germline ends. The germline CDR1 and CDR2 sequences are SGDLS and YYNGEE. CDR3 in DNA: TGTGCCAGCAGCGTAGCAAGCCCCACAGATACGCAGTATTTT. As protein: CASSVASPTDTQYF.

The chain combines TRBV5-1 with TRBJ2-5; maybe TRBD1 (6 bases). From germline, CDR1 is SGHRS and CDR2 YFSETQ. Deletions cut 6 bases from V and 2 bases from J, with 14 bases between. The CDR3 loop spans 14 amino acids. The CDR3 coding sequence is TGCGCCAGCACCCTAGGACAGAATCAAGAGACCCAGTACTTC. This sequence encodes CASTLGQNQETQYF.

This clonotype was seen many times. The V call is TRBV4-2, the J call TRBJ1-3; TRBD1 is a possible D gene (6 bases). Germline V CDR1 and CDR2: LGHNA, YNFKEQ. The CDR3 loop spans 16 amino acids. Deletions cut 4 bases from V and 5 bases from J, with 18 bases between. The CDR3 DNA follows: TGTGCCAGCAGCCTCGCCGGGGAGGGGGTCCGAAACACCATATATTTT. The encoded protein is CASSLAGEGVRNTIYF.

This chain uses TRBV5-1 with TRBJ1-2; no clear D. The CDR3 sequence is 13 residues long. V shed 5 bases and J shed 8 bases, with 16 bases lying between them. Germline V CDR1 and CDR2: SGHRS, YFSETQ. CDR3 loop: CASRPTRDRGYTF. The CDR3 DNA reads TGCGCCAGCAGGCCTACACGTGATAGAGGCTACACCTTC.

This clonotype came up many times. V usage is TRBV12-3 or TRBV12-4 and J usage is TRBJ1-2; D not certain. This CDR3 has 10 residues. V shed 11 bases and J shed 4 bases, with 8 bases lying between them. The CDR3 loop reads CASFFYGYTF. In DNA, the CDR3 is TGTGCCTCTTTCTTCTATGGCTACACCTTC.

CDR3 coding DNA: TGTGCCAGCAGCCACCTCGGGACAGGGTCAGGTACCCAGTACTTC. Its protein product is CASSHLGTGSGTQYF. The genes are TRBV14 and TRBJ2-5, with 9 bases fitting TRBD1. Per the germline V gene, CDR1 is SGHDN and CDR2 is FVKESK. The CDR3 is made up of 15 amino acids. The V segment lost 3 bases and the J segment 8 bases; nucleotides outside the gene matches: 10.

This sequence joins TRBV2 and TRBJ2-7; tentatively, D is TRBD1 or TRBD2 (5 bases each). Trimming left V 9 bases short and J 4 bases short, with 19 bases between. The CDR3 is 14 amino acids. The germline gives CDR1 SNHLY, CDR2 FYNNEI. The DNA for the CDR3 is TGTGCCAGTAGTATAAGCGGACCAGGGTACGAGCAGTACTTC. Translating gives CASSISGPGYEQYF.

V gene TRBV4-1 combines with J gene TRBJ2-7, with D possibly being TRBD2 (6 bases). From germline, CDR1 is MGHRA and CDR2 YSYEKL. The CDR3 covers 15 residues. V lost 0 bases and J 3 bases, leaving 12 bases between the germline ends. Written as DNA, the CDR3 is TGCGCCAGCAGCCAAGATGATGGGGGACTCTACGAGCAGTACTTC. It translates to CASSQDDGGLYEQYF.

The chain recombines TRBV13 with TRBJ2-1; D unclear. V was clipped by 6 bases and J by 9 bases, with 9 bases between them. This CDR3 comprises 11 residues. CDR1 and CDR2 (germline): PRHDT, FYEKMQ (reference sequence). The CDR3: CASSSATEQFF. CDR3 DNA sequence: TGTGCCAGCAGTTCTGCCACTGAGCAGTTCTTC.

This sequence joins TRBV10-3 and TRBJ2-1, with D possibly being TRBD1 (5 bases). Germline lookup yields CDR1 ENHRY and CDR2 SYGVKD. Trimming took 2 bases from V and 0 from J, leaving 8 bases between them. There are 15 residues in the CDR3. CDR3 region: CAISEGASSYNEQFF. The CDR3, as DNA: TGTGCCATCAGTGAGGGGGCGAGCTCCTACAATGAGCAGTTCTTC.

V gene TRBV7-9 combines with J gene TRBJ2-5; D possibly corresponds to TRBD1 (6 bases). V was cut by 3 bases and J by 5 bases, with 19 bases left in between. Per germline, CDR1 SEHNR and CDR2 FQNEAQ (reference sequence). The CDR3 spans 16 residues. The CDR3 DNA reads as TGTGCCAGCAGCTTTTGGAACAGGGACGGGTTTGAGACCCAGTACTTC. It is translated as CASSFWNRDGFETQYF.

This clonotype was seen many times. The chain carries TRBV6-6 and TRBJ1-1; a weak D match, TRBD1 (5 bases). The germline CDR1 and CDR2 sequences are MNHNY and SVGAGI (reference sequence). CDR3 length equals 15 residues. The V and J ends lost 0 bases and 2 bases respectively, with 10 bases between them. The CDR3, as DNA: TGTGCCAGCAGTTACTCTAGGGGTAGAAACACTGAAGCTTTCTTT. Protein sequence: CASSYSRGRNTEAFF.

In DNA, the CDR3 is TGCAGCGTTGAAGGTGAAGGGGGCTACACCTTC. Translated: CSVEGEGGYTF. The J gene is TRBJ1-2, the V gene TRBV29-1; D is unresolved. The germline V gene has CDR1 SQVTM and CDR2 ANQGSEA. CDR3 size: 11 residues. Trimming took off 1 base at V and 8 bases at J, with 8 bases between the two ends.

This clonotype was seen more than once but under ten times. The chain carries TRBV20-1 and TRBJ2-7, with TRBD1 identical over 9 bases. The junction had 13 bases not matched to a gene; V was cut back by 6 bases and J by 4 bases. Germline CDR1 is DFQATT and CDR2 is SNEGSKA (reference sequence). This CDR3 region has 15 residues. The DNA of the CDR3 is TGCAGTGCCGGAGATAAAGGGACAGGGTCATACGAGCAGTACTTC. Amino acid sequence: CSAGDKGTGSYEQYF.

This rearrangement joins TRBV5-8 to TRBJ1-1, with TRBD1 matching 9 bases. With V trimmed by 5 bases and J by 5 bases, 4 bases remained unmatched. Germline CDR1 SGHTS, CDR2 YDEGEE. The CDR3 has 13 residues. CDR3 protein: CASRGDRVTEAFF. In DNA form, the CDR3 reads TGTGCCAGCAGAGGGGACAGGGTTACTGAAGCTTTCTTT.

The rearrangement joins TRBV20-1 to TRBJ2-7; D may be TRBD1 (5 bases). V was pared by 5 bases and J by 2 bases, with 10 bases between. The germline CDR1 and CDR2 sequences are DFQATT and SNEGSKA (reference sequence). This CDR3 comprises 12 residues. The chain's CDR3 is CSAGWGPYEQYF. CDR3 DNA sequence: TGCAGTGCTGGGTGGGGCCCCTACGAGCAGTACTTC.

The rearrangement links TRBV6-6 to TRBJ1-4, with 9 bases that match TRBD1. Germline-derived CDR1 and CDR2 are MNHNY and SVGAGI (reference sequence). The CDR3 runs 14 residues. Trimming at V came to 7 bases and at J to 13 bases, leaving 13 bases not matched to a gene. In nucleotides, the CDR3 is TGTGCCAGCACTAACGAGGACAGGGGTGTAGGACTGTTTTTT. Encoded protein: CASTNEDRGVGLFF.

The gene calls are TRBV10-2 and TRBJ2-5, with D possibly TRBD2 on 5 matching bases. Between the trimmed V and J ends, which lost 2 bases and 10 bases, there was a span of 14 bases. The CDR3 is 13 residues long. In germline, CDR1 is WSHSY, CDR2 SAAADI. The CDR3 loop is CASSEVRQEGQYF. DNA for the CDR3: TGCGCCAGCAGTGAGGTTCGACAAGAGGGCCAGTACTTC.

The V and J genes are TRBV2 and TRBJ2-1, with TRBD2 matching 14 bases. Per germline, CDR1 SNHLY and CDR2 FYNNEI. After removal of 6 bases from V and 8 bases from J, the junction contained 6 bases not matched to a gene. There are 15 residues in the CDR3. CDR3 sequence: CASSGTSGSIDEQFF. The CDR3 DNA reads TGTGCCAGCAGCGGGACTAGCGGGAGCATCGATGAGCAGTTCTTC.

This clonotype was seen repeatedly, ten times or more. A much larger clone differs from this one at a single base, so this may be a read error. The CDR3 nucleotides are TGTGCCAGCAGTGTGACAATTCCACCCCTCCACTTT. Protein sequence: CASSVTIPPLHF. The chain is built from TRBV2 and TRBJ1-6, with no clear D. The CDR3 extends over 12 amino acids. Germline CDR1 reads SNHLY; CDR2 reads FYNNEI. V was pared by 4 bases and J by 11 bases, with 9 bases between.

The rearrangement uses TRBV15 and TRBJ2-7, with a weak D call TRBD2 (6 bases). Germline values: CDR1 LNHNV, CDR2 YYDKDF (reference sequence). The CDR3 spans 18 residues. V gave up 9 bases and J gave up 5 bases, with 32 bases separating them. CDR3: CATWEVPWGNGEPNEQYF. The CDR3, as DNA: TGTGCCACATGGGAGGTCCCGTGGGGCAACGGGGAGCCAAACGAGCAGTACTTC. Based on the CDR3 plus reference TRBV15 and TRBJ2-7, the full variable domain is DAMVIQNPRYQVTQFGKPVTLSCSQTLNHNVMYWYQQKSSQAPKLLFHYYDKDFNNEADTPDNFQSRRPNTSFCFLDIRSPGLGDTAMYLCATWEVPWGNGEPNEQYFGPGTRLTVT.

In regard to this clonotype: Relative to the germline gene, one junction end is altered; a read error may explain this. CDR3 protein: CVSSWTNSSYNEQFF. DNA for the CDR3: TGCGTCAGCAGCTGGACAAATAGCTCCTACAATGAGCAGTTCTTC. V and J are TRBV5-1 and TRBJ2-1; D might be TRBD1 (5 bases). Per germline, CDR1 SGHRS and CDR2 YFSETQ. The CDR3 extends over 15 amino acids.

This clonotype is classed as medium-sized. The rearrangement joins TRBV24-1 to TRBJ2-7; D might be TRBD2 (5 bases). The germline V gene has CDR1 KGHDR and CDR2 SFDVKD. CDR3 size: 16 residues. V shed 2 bases and J shed 3 bases, with 16 bases lying between them. This CDR3 reads CATSDSPPGGYYEQYF. The CDR3 DNA is TGTGCCACCAGTGATTCCCCCCCCGGAGGCTACTACGAGCAGTACTTC.